The clone carrying this T cell receptor beta chain was seen a single time. No antigen is known for it. This specimen comes from a study of OX40 agonist ivuxolimab in advanced cancers. The CDR3 totals 15 residues. The germline V gene encodes CDR1 SGHRS and CDR2 YFSETQ. With V trimmed by 4 bases and J by 10 bases, 10 bases remained unmatched. General study findings and limits: Low normalized clonal expansion also occurred in some nonresponding patients.

Clones were sequenced by immunoSEQ multiplex PCR, and TCRdb holds only the in-frame ones, with some missing. There are roughly 70,000 clones in the sample; 82% occur only once, and approximately 0.4% lies in the top ten. Patients with autoimmune history or systemic immunosuppression were excluded. The TCR sequence derives from an adult with an advanced solid tumor such as melanoma, head and neck, liver or kidney cancer. The chain combines TRBV5-1 with TRBJ1-6; TRBD1 matches at 8 bases. Source: CD4+ or CD8+ T cells sorted from blood, taken in a trial of the OX40 agonist ivuxolimab. Here the CDR3 DNA reads TGCGCCAGCAGCCTACAGACAGGGGAAGGGTCACCCCTCCACTTT. Translation: CASSLQTGEGSPLHF.